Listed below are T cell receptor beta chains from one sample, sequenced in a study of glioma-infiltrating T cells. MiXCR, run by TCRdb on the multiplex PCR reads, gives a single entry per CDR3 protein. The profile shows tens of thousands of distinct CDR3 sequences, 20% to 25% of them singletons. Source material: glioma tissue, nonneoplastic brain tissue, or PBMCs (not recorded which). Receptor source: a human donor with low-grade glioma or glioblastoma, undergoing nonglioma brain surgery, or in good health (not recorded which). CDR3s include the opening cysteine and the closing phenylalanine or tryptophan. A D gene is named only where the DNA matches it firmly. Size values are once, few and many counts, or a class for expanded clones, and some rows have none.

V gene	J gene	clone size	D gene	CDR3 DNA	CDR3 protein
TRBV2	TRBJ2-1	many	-	TGTGCCAGCCGCGGGGTCAATGAGCAGTTCTTC	CASRGVNEQFF
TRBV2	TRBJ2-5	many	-	TGTGCCAGCAGTGAGGACGCAGGGGTTGAGACCCAGTACTTC	CASSEDAGVETQYF
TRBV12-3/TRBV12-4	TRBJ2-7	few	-	TGTGCCAGCAGTTCAAGGAGCGAGCAGTACTTC	CASSSRSEQYF
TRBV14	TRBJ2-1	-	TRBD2	TGTGCCAGCAGCCAATTCCGCGGGGGATACAATGAGCAGTTCTTC	CASSQFRGGYNEQFF
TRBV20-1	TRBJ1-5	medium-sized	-	TGCAGTGCTAGAGATTATCCCCGGCCCCAGCATTTT	CSARDYPRPQHF
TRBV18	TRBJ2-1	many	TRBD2	TGTGCCAGCTCACCACCGCTAGCGGGAGTCGAACGAGAGCAGTTCTTC	CASSPPLAGVEREQFF
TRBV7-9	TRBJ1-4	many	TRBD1	TGTGCCAGTGTACAGGGGGCTGATGAAAAACTGTTTTTT	CASVQGADEKLFF
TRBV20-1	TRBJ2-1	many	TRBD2	TGCAGTGCTAGAGATAGCGGGAGAGTCGACAATGAGCAGTTCTTC	CSARDSGRVDNEQFF
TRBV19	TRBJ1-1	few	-	TGTGCCAGTACGCCAGGGCCTGGGAACACTGAAGCTTTCTTT	CASTPGPGNTEAFF
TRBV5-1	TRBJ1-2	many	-	TGCGCCAGCAGCTTGGACAGTACCAACTATGGCTACACCTTC	CASSLDSTNYGYTF
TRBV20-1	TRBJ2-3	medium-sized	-	TGCAGTGCTAGGGAAGTTAACACAGATACGCAGTATTTT	CSAREVNTDTQYF
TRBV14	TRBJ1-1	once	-	TGTGCCAGCAGCCAAGGCGTCTTTGGGACTGAAGCTTTCTTT	CASSQGVFGTEAFF
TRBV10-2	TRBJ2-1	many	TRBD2	TGCGCCAGCAGTGAACCGGGAGGGAATGAGCAGTTCTTC	CASSEPGGNEQFF
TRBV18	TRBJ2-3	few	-	TGTGCCAGCTCACCAGTGGGCCCCGGGGGAGGCACAGATACGCAGTATTTT	CASSPVGPGGGTDTQYF
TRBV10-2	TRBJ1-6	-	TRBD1	TGCGCCAGCAGTAACCCCGGGACAGGTGTTTCACCCCTCCACTTT	CASSNPGTGVSPLHF
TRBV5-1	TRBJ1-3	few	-	TGCGCCAGCAGCAGCGGACAGACGTACTCTGGAAACACCATATATTTT	CASSSGQTYSGNTIYF
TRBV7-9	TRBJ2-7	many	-	TGTGCCAGCAGCTTAGTCAACGAGCAGTACTTC	CASSLVNEQYF
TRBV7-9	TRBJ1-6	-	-	TGTGCCAGCAGCCCCCCTCCTGCCGGGCCCTATAATTCACCCCTCCACTTT	CASSPPPAGPYNSPLHF
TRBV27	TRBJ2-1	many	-	TGTGCCAGCAGTCTGACCCGACCCTTTGGGGAGTTCTTC	CASSLTRPFGEFF
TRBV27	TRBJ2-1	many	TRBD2	TGTGCCAGCAAAAAACTAGCGGGAGATTATGAGCAGTTCTTC	CASKKLAGDYEQFF
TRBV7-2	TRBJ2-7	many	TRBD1	TGTGCCAGCAGCCCGACAGGGAACGGCGAGCAGTACTTC	CASSPTGNGEQYF
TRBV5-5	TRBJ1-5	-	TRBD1	TGTGCCAGCAGCTCAGACCCGGGACAGCGTAGCAATCAGCCCCAGCATTTT	CASSSDPGQRSNQPQHF
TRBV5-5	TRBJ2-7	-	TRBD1	TGTGCCAGCAGCTTCAGGGGGAAAGCCTACGAGCAGTACTTC	CASSFRGKAYEQYF
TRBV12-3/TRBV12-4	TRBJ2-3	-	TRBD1	TGTGCCGGCAGATCTTCCGGGACAGGGGCAAATACGCAGTATTTT	CAGRSSGTGANTQYF
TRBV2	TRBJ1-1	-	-	TGTGCCAGCAGCCCAAACGGGCAGGGGAACACTAAAGCTTTCTTT	CASSPNGQGNTKAFF
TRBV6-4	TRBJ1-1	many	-	TGTGCCAGCAGTGACTCCGCTTGGGGCGCAGACACTGAAGCTTTCTTT	CASSDSAWGADTEAFF
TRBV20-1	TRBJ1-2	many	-	TGCAGTGCTAAGAGGGGGGGGGGCGGTAACTATGGCTACACCTTC	CSAKRGGGGNYGYTF
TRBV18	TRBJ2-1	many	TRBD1	TGTGCCAGCTCCCGACAGGGGTCGATTGATGAGCAGTTCTTC	CASSRQGSIDEQFF
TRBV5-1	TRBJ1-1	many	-	TGCGCCAGCAGCTTCGAGGGGGGGCCGGGGAACACTGAAGCTTTCTTT	CASSFEGGPGNTEAFF
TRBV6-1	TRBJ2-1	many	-	TGTGCCAGCAGTGAGACTAGAGGGGAGCAGTTCTTC	CASSETRGEQFF
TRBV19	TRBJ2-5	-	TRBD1	TGTGCCAGTAGTATTTCGACAGGGTACCAAGAGACCCAGTACTTC	CASSISTGYQETQYF
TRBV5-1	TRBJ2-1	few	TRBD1	TGCGCCAGCAGCGGGACAGGGGGTCAACGTGAGCAGTTCTTC	CASSGTGGQREQFF
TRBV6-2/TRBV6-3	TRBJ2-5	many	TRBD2	TGTGCCACCCAACTAGCGGGAGCTGAGACCCAGTACTTC	CATQLAGAETQYF
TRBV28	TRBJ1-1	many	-	TGTGCCAGCAGGACAGGACCCATGAACACTGAAGCTTTCTTT	CASRTGPMNTEAFF
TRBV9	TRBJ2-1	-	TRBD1	TGTGCCAGCAGCGCGTCCGGGACAGAGTACAATGAGCAGTTCTTC	CASSASGTEYNEQFF
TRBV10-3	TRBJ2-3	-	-	TGTGCCATCAGTGCTGCGAGGGGGGGAGGCACAGATACGCAGTATTTT	CAISAARGGGTDTQYF
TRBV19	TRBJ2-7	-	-	TGTGCCAGTAGATCTGGGGCAGGGCTGAGCTCCTACGAGCAGTACTTC	CASRSGAGLSSYEQYF
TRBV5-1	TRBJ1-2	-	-	TGCGCCAGCAGCTTGGGGCAGTATGGCTACACCTTC	CASSLGQYGYTF
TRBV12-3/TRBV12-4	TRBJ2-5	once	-	TGTGCCAGCAGTTTAGCGGCCGGATCCGACCAAGGGACCCAGTACTTC	CASSLAAGSDQGTQYF
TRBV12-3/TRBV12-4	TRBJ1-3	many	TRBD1	TGTGCCAGCAGCCCGGGGACAGACAATGGAAACACCATATATTTT	CASSPGTDNGNTIYF